Below are 14 T cell receptor beta chains sequenced from a single sample in a study of blood T cell repertoires in COVID-19. TCRdb's table, derived via immunoSEQ multiplex PCR, lists solely in-frame clones and lacks some. The table includes some 87,000 clones, more than 70% detected once. The sequenced material came from peripheral blood. The receptors stem from a human donor in a cohort sampled during active COVID-19.

This clone was detected only once. The rearrangement joins TRBV11-2 to TRBJ2-2; 11 nucleotides align to TRBD2. Trimming removed 4 bases from V and 10 bases from J; junction bases left unmatched: 8. Germline V gene sequence: CDR1 SGHAT, CDR2 FQNNGV. CDR3 length equals 15 residues. The CDR3 loop reads CASSSTIAGGVELFF. The CDR3 DNA reads TGTGCCAGCAGCTCCACCATAGCGGGGGGGGTGGAGCTGTTTTTT.

The rearrangement links TRBV9 to TRBJ2-2; D might be TRBD2 (7 bases). CDR3 length: 16 amino acids. Germline CDR1 reads SGDLS; CDR2 reads YYNGEE. V lost 9 bases to trimming and J lost 0 bases, with 18 bases between them. CDR3 residues: CATGKGEGSNTGELFF. CDR3 bases: TGTGCCACGGGAAAGGGGGAGGGATCGAACACCGGGGAGCTGTTTTTT. The full variable domain, with the rest looked up from reference TRBV9 and TRBJ2-2, is DSGVTQTPKHLITATGQRVTLRCSPRSGDLSVYWYQQSLDQGLQFLIQYYNGEERAKGNILERFSAQQFPDLHSELNLSSLELGDSALYFCATGKGEGSNTGELFFGEGSRLTVL.

The rearrangement joins TRBV15 to TRBJ2-5; 8 nucleotides line up with TRBD1. The germline V gene encodes CDR1 LNHNV and CDR2 YYDKDF (reference sequence). V lost 1 base to trimming and J lost 2 bases; unmatched junction nucleotides: 3. CDR3 length equals 15 residues. The CDR3 region has the DNA TGTGCCACCAGCAGAGCCGGGACAGGTCAAGAGACCCAGTACTTC. This encodes CATSRAGTGQETQYF.

This CDR3 reads CASSLTFRQGHNEQFF. The CDR3 DNA reads as TGTGCCAGCAGCTTAACCTTTCGGCAGGGCCACAATGAGCAGTTCTTC. The V gene is TRBV7-3, the J gene TRBJ2-1, with D possibly matching TRBD1 (5 bases). This CDR3 spans 16 amino acids. Germline V gene data show CDR1 as SGHTA and CDR2 as FQGTGA. Between the trimmed V and J ends, which lost 0 bases and 5 bases, there was a span of 14 bases.

The CDR3 sequence: CASRRYNSPLHF. The CDR3 DNA reads as TGTGCCAGCAGGCGATATAATTCACCCCTCCACTTT. The V and J genes are TRBV28 and TRBJ1-6; D is undetermined. From germline, CDR1 is MDHEN and CDR2 SYDVKM. Trimming took 6 bases from V and 4 from J, leaving 4 bases between them. The CDR3 runs to 12 residues.

The rearrangement uses TRBV6-5 and TRBJ2-5, with 9 nucleotides matching TRBD1. Germline CDR1 is MNHEY and CDR2 is SVGAGI. This CDR3 has 14 amino acids. J was trimmed by 5 bases and V by 6 bases; bases with no gene match: 7. CDR3 amino acids: CASRDRGRGETQYF. CDR3 DNA: TGTGCCAGCAGGGACAGGGGACGAGGGGAGACCCAGTACTTC.

In nucleotides, the CDR3 is TGTGCCAGCGGGGACAGGGGCCATGGCTACACCTTC. Protein sequence: CASGDRGHGYTF. The genes are TRBV28 and TRBJ1-2; 10 positions agree with TRBD1. Germline-derived CDR1 and CDR2 are MDHEN and SYDVKM. The ends lost 8 bases at V and 6 bases at J; junction bases unmatched: 3. The CDR3 covers 12 residues.

The chain joins TRBV7-9 to TRBJ2-5; 9 bases fit TRBD1. V was clipped by 4 bases and J by 4 bases; unmatched bases: 4. CDR3 length: 14 amino acids. Germline CDR1 is SEHNR and CDR2 is FQNEAQ (reference sequence). The DNA of the CDR3 is TGTGCCAGCAGCTCCAAGGACAGGGGAGAGACCCAGTACTTC. Translated: CASSSKDRGETQYF.

The chain carries TRBV12-3 or TRBV12-4 and TRBJ1-1, with D possibly matching TRBD1 (5 bases). V was shortened by 4 bases and J by 0 bases, with 6 bases between the two germline ends. The CDR3 has 13 residues. The CDR3 DNA reads as TGTGCCAGCAGTTCGGACATGAACACTGAAGCTTTCTTT. As protein: CASSSDMNTEAFF.

V and J are TRBV29-1 and TRBJ1-2; D unclear. The length of the CDR3 is 11 residues. Trimming pared 7 bases from V and 0 bases from J, leaving 6 bases between. Per germline, CDR1 SQVTM and CDR2 ANQGSEA. DNA for the CDR3: TGCAGCGCCTCAGCTAACTATGGCTACACCTTC. Protein product: CSASANYGYTF. Full variable domain (missing parts from reference TRBV29-1 and TRBJ1-2): SAVISQKPSRDICQRGTSLTIQCQVDSQVTMMFWYRQQPGQSLTLIATANQGSEATYESGFVIDKFPISRPNLTFSTLTVSNMSPEDSSIYLCSASANYGYTFGSGTRLTVV.

V usage is TRBV5-1 and J usage is TRBJ2-5; 9 bases line up with TRBD2. The germline gives CDR1 SGHRS, CDR2 YFSETQ. CDR3 length: 15 residues. V dropped 2 bases and J dropped 3; count of bases not matched to a gene: 5. The DNA of the CDR3 is TGCGCCAGCAGCTTCAACCTAGCGGGGAAAGAGACCCAGTACTTC. This translates into CASSFNLAGKETQYF.

The chain is built from TRBV11-1 and TRBJ1-6; 7 bases are a match to TRBD1. Trimming cost V 5 bases and J 0 bases; bases outside gene matches: 4. This CDR3 has 16 amino acids. The germline V gene has CDR1 SGHAT and CDR2 FQDESV (reference sequence). CDR3 protein: CASSQDRSSYNSPLHF. The CDR3 DNA follows: TGTGCCAGCAGCCAGGACAGGAGCTCCTATAATTCACCCCTCCACTTT.

The CDR3 sequence is CASSLEKGARNNEQYF. In nucleotides, the CDR3 is TGTGCCAGCAGCTTGGAAAAAGGGGCGCGAAACAACGAGCAGTACTTC. The chain links TRBV5-4 to TRBJ2-7; tentatively, D is TRBD1 (5 bases). Deletions cut 0 bases from V and 5 bases from J, with 18 bases between. This CDR3 is built from 16 residues. Looked up from germline, CDR1 is SGHNT and CDR2 is YYREEE (reference sequence).

The V call is TRBV2, the J call TRBJ1-6; no definite D call. This CDR3 spans 14 amino acids. Trimming took off 6 bases at V and 9 bases at J, with 15 bases between the two ends. Germline assignment: CDR1 SNHLY and CDR2 FYNNEI. CDR3: CASSVRSAGSPLHF. The CDR3 DNA is TGTGCCAGCAGCGTACGTAGCGCCGGTTCACCCCTCCACTTT.